This T cell receptor (beta chain) comes out of a study of T cell responses to AZD1222 COVID-19 vaccine. Sequenced by immunoSEQ multiplex PCR; TCRdb stores in-frame clones only, minus some. The data hold some 140,000 clones, with about 87% observed a single time. With respect to this clone: Antigen: not known.

The study, taken as a whole, reports: Among AZD1222 vaccinees, only five or six were seropositive at baseline.

The CDR3 has 14 residues. From germline, CDR1 is SGHRS and CDR2 YFSETQ. Deletions cut 0 bases from V and 5 bases from J, with 11 bases between. This specimen was peripheral blood, taken on day 0 of AZD1222 vaccination. The clonotype originates from an adult in good health. This chain links TRBV5-1 with TRBJ2-5; D possibly corresponds to TRBD1 (5 bases). The CDR3 DNA reads as TGCGCCAGCAGCTTGGCCGCAGGGATCGAGACCCAGTACTTC. Its translation is CASSLAAGIETQYF. Full variable domain (missing parts from reference TRBV5-1 and TRBJ2-5): KAGVTQTPRYLIKTRGQQVTLSCSPISGHRSVSWYQQTPGQGLQFLFEYFSETQRNKGNFPGRFSGRQFSNSRSEMNVSTLELGDSALYLCASSLAAGIETQYFGPGTRLLVL.